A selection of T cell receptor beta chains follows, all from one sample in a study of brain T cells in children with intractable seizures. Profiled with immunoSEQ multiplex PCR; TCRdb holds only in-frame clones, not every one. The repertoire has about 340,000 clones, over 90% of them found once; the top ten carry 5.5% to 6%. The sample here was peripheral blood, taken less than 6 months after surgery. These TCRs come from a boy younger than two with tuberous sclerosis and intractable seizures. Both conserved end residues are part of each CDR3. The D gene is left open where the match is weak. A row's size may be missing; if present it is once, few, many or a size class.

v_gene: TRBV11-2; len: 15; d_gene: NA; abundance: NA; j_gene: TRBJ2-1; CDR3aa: CASSPQGEGHNEQFF; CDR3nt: TGTGCCAGCAGCCCCCAGGGAGAGGGGCACAATGAGCAGTTCTTC
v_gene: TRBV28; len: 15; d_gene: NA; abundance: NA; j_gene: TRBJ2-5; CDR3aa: CASSPPLARQETQYF; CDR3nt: TGTGCCAGCAGTCCTCCCCTAGCGCGCCAAGAGACCCAGTACTTC
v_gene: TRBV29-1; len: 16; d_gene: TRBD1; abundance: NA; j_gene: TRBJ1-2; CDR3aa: CSVALFRDSNNYGYTF; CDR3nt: TGCAGCGTAGCCCTTTTCCGGGACAGCAATAACTATGGCTACACCTTC
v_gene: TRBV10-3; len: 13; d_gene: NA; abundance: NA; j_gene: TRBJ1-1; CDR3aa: CAISESRATEAFF; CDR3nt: TGTGCCATCAGTGAGTCACGGGCCACTGAAGCTTTCTTT
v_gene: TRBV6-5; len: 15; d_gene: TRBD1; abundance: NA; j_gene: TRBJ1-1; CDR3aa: CASSPGGLRNTEAFF; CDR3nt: TGTGCCAGCAGTCCAGGGGGTTTGAGGAACACTGAAGCTTTCTTT
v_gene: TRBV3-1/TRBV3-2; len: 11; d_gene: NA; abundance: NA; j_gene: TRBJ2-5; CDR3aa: CASSQAETQYF; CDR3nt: TGTGCCAGCAGCCAGGCGGAGACCCAGTACTTC
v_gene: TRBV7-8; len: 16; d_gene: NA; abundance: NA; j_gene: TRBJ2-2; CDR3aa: CASSLREAINTGELFF; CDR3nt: TGTGCCAGCAGCCTAAGGGAAGCCATCAACACCGGGGAGCTGTTTTTT
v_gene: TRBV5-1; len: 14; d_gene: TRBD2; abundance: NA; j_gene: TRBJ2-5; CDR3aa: CASSLAGGLDRQYF; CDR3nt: TGCGCCAGCAGCTTGGCGGGGGGTTTGGATCGCCAGTACTTC
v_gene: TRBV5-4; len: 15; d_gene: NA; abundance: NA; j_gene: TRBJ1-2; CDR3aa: CASSFDTLRDYGYTF; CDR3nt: TGTGCCAGCAGCTTTGACACCCTTAGGGACTATGGCTACACCTTC
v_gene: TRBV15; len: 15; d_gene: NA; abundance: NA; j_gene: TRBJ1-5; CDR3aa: CATSRGGGGGQPQHF; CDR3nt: TGTGCCACCAGCAGAGGGGGCGGGGGCGGTCAGCCCCAGCATTTT
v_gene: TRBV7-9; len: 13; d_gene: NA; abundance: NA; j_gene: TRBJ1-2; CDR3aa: CASSLDRVDGYTF; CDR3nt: TGTGCCAGCAGCTTAGACAGGGTAGACGGCTACACCTTC
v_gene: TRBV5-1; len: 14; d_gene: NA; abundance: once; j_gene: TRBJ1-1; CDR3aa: CASSLGTLNTEAFF; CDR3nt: TGCGCCAGCAGCTTGGGGACATTGAACACTGAAGCTTTCTTT
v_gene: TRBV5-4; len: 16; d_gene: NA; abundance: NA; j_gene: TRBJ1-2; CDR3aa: CASSSPAQGKPSGYTF; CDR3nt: TGTGCCAGCAGCTCCCCCGCGCAGGGCAAGCCGTCTGGCTACACCTTC
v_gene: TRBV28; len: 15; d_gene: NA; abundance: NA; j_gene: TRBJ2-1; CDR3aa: CASPPRLAYYNEQFF; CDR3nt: TGTGCCAGCCCCCCCCGTCTAGCCTATTACAATGAGCAGTTCTTC
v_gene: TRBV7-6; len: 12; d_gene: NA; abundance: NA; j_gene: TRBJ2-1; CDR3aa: CASSLEFNEQFF; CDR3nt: TGTGCCAGCAGCTTAGAGTTCAATGAGCAGTTCTTC
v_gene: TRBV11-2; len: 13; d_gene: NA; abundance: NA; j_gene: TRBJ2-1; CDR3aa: CASSVTLVNEQFF; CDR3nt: TGTGCCAGCAGCGTGACACTGGTCAATGAGCAGTTCTTC
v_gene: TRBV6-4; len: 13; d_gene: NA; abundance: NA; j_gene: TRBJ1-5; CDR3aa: CASSVNRDQPQHF; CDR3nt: TGTGCCAGCAGTGTCAACAGGGATCAGCCCCAGCATTTT
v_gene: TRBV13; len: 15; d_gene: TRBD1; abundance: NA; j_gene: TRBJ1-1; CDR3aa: CASSLRDRGITEAFF; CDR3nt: TGTGCCAGCAGCTTAAGGGACAGGGGTATCACTGAAGCTTTCTTT
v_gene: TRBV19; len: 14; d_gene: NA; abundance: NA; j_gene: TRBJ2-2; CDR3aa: CASSIHYDTGELFF; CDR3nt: TGTGCCAGTAGTATTCACTACGACACCGGGGAGCTGTTTTTT
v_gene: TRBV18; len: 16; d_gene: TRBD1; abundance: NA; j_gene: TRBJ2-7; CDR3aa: CASSPYGQGCAYEQYF; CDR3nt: TGTGCCAGCTCACCCTATGGACAGGGGTGCGCCTACGAGCAGTACTTC
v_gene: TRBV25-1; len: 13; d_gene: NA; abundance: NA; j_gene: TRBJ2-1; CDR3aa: CASSELPGVEQFF; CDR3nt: TGTGCCAGCAGTGAGCTTCCGGGAGTTGAGCAGTTCTTC
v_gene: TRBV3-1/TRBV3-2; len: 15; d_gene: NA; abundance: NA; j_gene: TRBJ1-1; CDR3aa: CASSHPQGGYTEAFF; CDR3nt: TGTGCCAGCAGCCACCCCCAGGGTGGGTACACTGAAGCTTTCTTT